This T cell receptor (beta chain) was profiled in a study of blood T cell repertoires in COVID-19. Germline V CDR1 and CDR2: LGHNA, YSLEER. The CDR3 is made up of 15 amino acids. V lost 7 bases and J 4 bases, leaving 19 bases between the germline ends. Original data processing: Amplified reference gene primers provided the basis for estimating nucleated cell counts. The assay was immunoSEQ multiplex PCR, and TCRdb's table has in-frame clones only and misses some. For V, J and clone size, that table is used; D and trimming come from the DNA. In the table there are around 230,000 clones, about nine tenths of which are singletons.

This TCR came from a young man who had recovered from COVID-19. Sequenced material: peripheral blood. The chain combines TRBV4-3 with TRBJ1-1; possible D gene TRBD1, 5 bases. The CDR3 nucleotides read TGCGCCAGCAAAAGGGGTTGGTTGGAATTCACTGAAGCTTTCTTT. Translation: CASKRGWLEFTEAFF.